These 18 T cell receptor beta chains originate from one sample sequenced in a study of T-cell memory formation after mild COVID-19. One entry per CDR3 protein results from TCRdb running MiXCR on the 5' RACE reads. Of about 470,000 distinct CDR3 sequences detected, around 27% appear once; the ten largest clones hold 12%. Sequenced: PBMCs or a T cell subset sorted from them (not recorded which). Receptors were obtained from an adult woman who had mild COVID-19 (a few samples of this study predate the infection). Cell type and time point are not known.

J is TRBJ2-1 and V is TRBV10-3; TRBD1 agrees at 9 bases. The CDR3 totals 14 residues. Germline CDR1 and CDR2: ENHRY and SYGVKD. Trimming cost V 7 bases and J 5 bases; bases outside gene matches: 6. The chain's CDR3 is CAITPRTGDNEQFF. CDR3 bases: TGTGCCATCACTCCCCGGACAGGGGACAATGAGCAGTTCTTC.

This chain links TRBV4-2 with TRBJ2-3; tentative D call: TRBD2 (6 bases). V gave up 3 bases and J gave up 4 bases, with 20 bases separating them. Germline CDR1 LGHNA, CDR2 YNFKEQ. There are 17 residues in the CDR3. The CDR3 nucleotides are TGTGCCAGCAGCCACGGGGGACTCCCCGAGGCTGCAGATACGCAGTATTTT. This translates into CASSHGGLPEAADTQYF.

The table lists this clonotype with a few counts. The CDR3 protein is CASGGGLAAEQYF. CDR3 sequence (DNA): TGCGCCAGCGGAGGGGGACTAGCGGCCGAGCAGTACTTC. The chain is built from TRBV4-3 and TRBJ2-7; 11 bases fit TRBD2. V was pared by 8 bases and J by 6 bases, with 6 bases of the junction left unmatched. This CDR3 has 13 residues. Germline V CDR1 and CDR2: LGHNA, YSLEER.

The rearrangement joins TRBV13 to TRBJ2-7; D perhaps matches TRBD2 (6 bases). Germline V gene lookup returns CDR1 PRHDT and CDR2 FYEKMQ (reference sequence). This CDR3 contains 16 residues. V was shortened by 3 bases and J by 0 bases, with 15 bases between the two germline ends. CDR3 in amino acids: CASSLHIAEYSYEQYF. The CDR3, as DNA: TGTGCCAGCAGCTTGCACATAGCGGAATACTCCTACGAGCAGTACTTC.

The chain links TRBV29-1 to TRBJ2-5; 10 nucleotides agree with TRBD2. The J segment lost 5 bases and the V segment lost 4 bases, leaving 10 bases of the junction unmatched. CDR1 is SQVTM, CDR2 ANQGSEA, per germline. The CDR3 has 15 residues. The CDR3 nucleotides are TGCAGCGTTGGCCCGTTGGAGCGGGGGGGGGAGACCCAGTACTTC. Its protein product is CSVGPLERGGETQYF.

This clonotype was seen a few times. The V and J genes are TRBV5-1 and TRBJ2-1, with TRBD1 matching over 12 bases. The CDR3 runs to 15 residues. V shed 6 bases and J 5 bases; nucleotides not matched to a gene: 6. Germline CDR1 reads SGHRS; CDR2 reads YFSETQ. The CDR3 DNA reads as TGCGCCAGCAAGGGGGGACAGGGGGCCCACAATGAGCAGTTCTTC. The encoded protein is CASKGGQGAHNEQFF.

The J gene is TRBJ2-2, the V gene TRBV5-4; 7 bases line up with TRBD2. J gave up 5 bases and V 4 bases, and 8 bases lay outside the gene matches. The CDR3 runs 15 residues. CDR1 and CDR2 from the germline V gene are SGHNT and YYREEE (reference sequence). Written as DNA, the CDR3 is TGTGCCAGCAGCCCCGGGGGGTTTAGGACCGGGGAGCTGTTTTTT. It encodes CASSPGGFRTGELFF.

This clonotype was seen a handful of times. CDR3 in DNA: TGCAGCGTTGAAGGGCAAGCGGGAGGGCCGCGCAATGAGCAGTTCTTC. As protein: CSVEGQAGGPRNEQFF. The chain recombines TRBV29-1 with TRBJ2-1, with 10 nucleotides matching TRBD2. Trimming took 1 base from V and 6 from J; bases not matched to a gene: 9. Germline V gene lookup returns CDR1 SQVTM and CDR2 ANQGSEA. The CDR3 runs 16 residues.

This clonotype was recorded at least ten times. The chain links TRBV5-1 to TRBJ2-5; D is perhaps TRBD1 or TRBD2 (5 bases each). Germline lookup yields CDR1 SGHRS and CDR2 YFSETQ. V was pared by 5 bases and J by 0 bases, with 11 bases between. The CDR3 extends over 14 amino acids. The DNA of the CDR3 is TGCGCCAGCAGGCTGGGGACCTACCAAGAGACCCAGTACTTC. This codes for CASRLGTYQETQYF.

This clonotype has just a few counts. V and J are TRBV12-3 or TRBV12-4 and TRBJ1-3, with a possible D match to TRBD1 (6 bases). The ends were cut back, 3 bases at V and 4 bases at J, with 13 bases in the middle. This CDR3 contains 15 residues. This CDR3 reads CASSLTGAAGNTIYF. The CDR3 coding sequence is TGTGCCAGCAGTTTGACGGGGGCCGCGGGAAACACCATATATTTT.

The V gene is TRBV5-1, the J gene TRBJ2-3; D possibly corresponds to TRBD1 (5 bases). This CDR3 region has 16 residues. The V gene's germline CDR1 is SGHRS and CDR2 YFSETQ. Trimming pared 6 bases from V and 0 bases from J, leaving 17 bases between. The CDR3, as DNA: TGCGCCAGCAACCACTTGGGGCAGGGTAGCACAGATACGCAGTATTTT. It yields the protein CASNHLGQGSTDTQYF.

The V gene is TRBV12-3 or TRBV12-4, the J gene TRBJ1-2, with 9 positions matching TRBD1. The ends lost 4 bases at V and 9 bases at J; junction bases unmatched: 6. This CDR3 contains 13 residues. CDR3 in amino acids: CASSCPGTGCYTF. CDR3 DNA sequence: TGTGCCAGCAGTTGTCCCGGGACAGGGTGCTACACCTTC.

This clonotype turned up a few times. This chain joins TRBV12-3 or TRBV12-4 and TRBJ2-1; 10 bases line up with TRBD1. The CDR3 runs 16 residues. The V segment lost 5 bases and the J segment 4 bases; nucleotides outside the gene matches: 8. CDR3 DNA sequence: TGTGCCAGCAGTCCCGTAGGGACAGGGGCTTACAATGAGCAGTTCTTC. This encodes CASSPVGTGAYNEQFF.

This clonotype was recorded a few times. The chain is built from TRBV7-6 and TRBJ2-1, with a tentative D call TRBD2 (6 bases). V was clipped by 2 bases and J by 9 bases, with 23 bases between them. CDR3 size: 17 residues. Germline assignment: CDR1 SGHVS and CDR2 FNYEAQ. The CDR3 nucleotides read TGTGCCAGCAGCTTATCGTTTGAGCGGGCAGGTTCGGGTGAGCAGTTCTTC. Translation: CASSLSFERAGSGEQFF.

The CDR3 reads CASSLSGGGYTDTQYF. The CDR3 coding sequence is TGTGCCAGCAGTTTATCTGGCGGGGGCTACACAGATACGCAGTATTTT. The chain couples TRBV27 to TRBJ2-3; D might be TRBD2 (7 bases). Germline V gene data show CDR1 as MNHEY and CDR2 as SMNVEV (reference sequence). There are 16 residues in the CDR3. Between the trimmed V and J ends, which lost 0 bases and 2 bases, there was a span of 12 bases.

In this sample, this clonotype turned up a few times. Its ends do not fully match the called genes, so a read error is possible. The chain uses TRBV7-8 and TRBJ2-4; D is undetermined. The CDR3 has 12 amino acids. Germline V gene lookup returns CDR1 SGHVS and CDR2 FQNEAQ. The CDR3 DNA sequence: TGTGCCAGCAGCTTAGCTGGGCAGGCGGAGAGCTTC. Amino acid sequence: CASSLAGQAESF.

This clonotype was counted only a few times. V usage is TRBV7-2 and J usage is TRBJ2-4; 8 bases agree with TRBD1. CDR1 SGHTA and CDR2 FQGNSA come from the germline V gene. The V and J ends lost 1 base and 6 bases, in that order; junction bases with no gene match: 5. The CDR3 contains 15 residues. CDR3 residues: CASSLEAGGLNIQYF. CDR3 bases: TGTGCCAGCAGCTTAGAAGCAGGGGGCTTAAACATTCAGTACTTC.

The chain carries TRBV6-5 and TRBJ1-2; TRBD1 aligns across 8 bases. Germline trimming cut 7 bases from V and 3 bases from J; bases unmatched to any gene: 10. Germline V gives CDR1 MNHEY, CDR2 SVGAGI. The CDR3 loop spans 15 amino acids. The CDR3 loop reads CASISPGQGHYGYTF. The CDR3 coding sequence is TGTGCCAGCATCTCACCCGGACAGGGACACTATGGCTACACCTTC.